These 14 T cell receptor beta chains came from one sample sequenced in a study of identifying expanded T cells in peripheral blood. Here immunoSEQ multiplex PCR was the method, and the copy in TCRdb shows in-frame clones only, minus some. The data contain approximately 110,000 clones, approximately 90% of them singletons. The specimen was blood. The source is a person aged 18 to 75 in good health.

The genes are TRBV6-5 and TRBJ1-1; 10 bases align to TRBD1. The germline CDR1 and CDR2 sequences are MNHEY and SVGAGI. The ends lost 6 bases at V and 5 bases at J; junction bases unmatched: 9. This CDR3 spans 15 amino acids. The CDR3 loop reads CASRPRQGARTEAFF. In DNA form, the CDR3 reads TGTGCCAGCAGACCACGACAGGGGGCGCGGACTGAAGCTTTCTTT.

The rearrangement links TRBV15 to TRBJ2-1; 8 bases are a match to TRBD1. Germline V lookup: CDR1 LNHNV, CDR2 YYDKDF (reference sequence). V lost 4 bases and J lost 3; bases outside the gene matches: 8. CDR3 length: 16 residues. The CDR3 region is CATSIFRDRSYNEQFF. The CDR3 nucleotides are TGTGCCACCAGCATTTTCCGGGACAGGAGCTACAATGAGCAGTTCTTC.

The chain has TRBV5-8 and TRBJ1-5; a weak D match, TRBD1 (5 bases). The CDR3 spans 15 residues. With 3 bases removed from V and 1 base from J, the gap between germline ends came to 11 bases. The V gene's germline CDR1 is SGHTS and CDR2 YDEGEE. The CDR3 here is CASSWGTRSNQPQHF. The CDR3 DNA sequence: TGTGCCAGCAGCTGGGGGACCAGAAGCAATCAGCCCCAGCATTTT.

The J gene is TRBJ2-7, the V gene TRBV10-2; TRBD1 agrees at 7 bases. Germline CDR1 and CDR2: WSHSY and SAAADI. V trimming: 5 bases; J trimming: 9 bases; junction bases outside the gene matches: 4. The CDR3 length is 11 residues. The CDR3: CASSSGQAQYF. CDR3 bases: TGCGCCAGCAGTAGCGGACAGGCGCAGTACTTC.

CDR3 region: CASSSRVNTQYF. The CDR3 DNA follows: TGTGCCAGCAGTTCCCGCGTTAATACGCAGTATTTT. The chain has TRBV6-5 and TRBJ2-3; D is unresolved. V lost 4 bases and J 7 bases, leaving 9 bases between the germline ends. Germline CDR1 MNHEY, CDR2 SVGAGI. This CDR3 has 12 residues.

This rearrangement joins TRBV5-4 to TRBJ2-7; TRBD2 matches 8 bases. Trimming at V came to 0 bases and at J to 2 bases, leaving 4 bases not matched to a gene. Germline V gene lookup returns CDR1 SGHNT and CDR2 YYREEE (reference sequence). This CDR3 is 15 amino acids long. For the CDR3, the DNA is TGTGCCAGCAGCTTGGAAGCGGGGGCCGCCTACGAGCAGTACTTC. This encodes CASSLEAGAAYEQYF.

CDR3 region: CASSGRGPYYGYTF. The CDR3 nucleotides are TGCGCCAGCAGTGGCAGGGGGCCCTACTATGGCTACACCTTC. The chain carries TRBV10-1 and TRBJ1-2; 8 bases are a match to TRBD1. The V segment lost 4 bases and the J segment 3 bases; nucleotides outside the gene matches: 4. Per germline, CDR1 WNHNN and CDR2 SYGVQD (reference sequence). The length of the CDR3 is 14 residues.

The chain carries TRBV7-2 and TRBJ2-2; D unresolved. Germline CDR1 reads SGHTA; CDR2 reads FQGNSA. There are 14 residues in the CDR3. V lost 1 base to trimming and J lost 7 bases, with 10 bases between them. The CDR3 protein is CASSLEFVGGELFF. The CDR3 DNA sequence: TGTGCCAGCAGCTTAGAATTTGTGGGCGGGGAGCTGTTTTTT. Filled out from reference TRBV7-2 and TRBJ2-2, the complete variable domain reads GAGVSQSPSNKVTEKGKDVELRCDPISGHTALYWYRQSLGQGLEFLIYFQGNSAPDKSGLPSDRFSAERTGGSVSTLTIQRTQQEDSAVYLCASSLEFVGGELFFGEGSRLTVL.

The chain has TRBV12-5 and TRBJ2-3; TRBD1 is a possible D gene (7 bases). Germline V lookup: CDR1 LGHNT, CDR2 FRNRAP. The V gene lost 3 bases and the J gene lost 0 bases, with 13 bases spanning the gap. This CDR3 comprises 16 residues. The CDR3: CASGFGGGSSTDTQYF. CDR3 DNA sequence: TGTGCTAGTGGTTTTGGAGGGGGCTCGAGCACAGATACGCAGTATTTT.

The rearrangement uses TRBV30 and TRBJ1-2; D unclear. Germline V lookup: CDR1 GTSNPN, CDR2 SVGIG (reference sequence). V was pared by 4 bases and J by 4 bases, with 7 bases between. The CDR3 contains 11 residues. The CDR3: CAWKQSYGYTF. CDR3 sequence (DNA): TGTGCCTGGAAGCAGTCCTATGGCTACACCTTC. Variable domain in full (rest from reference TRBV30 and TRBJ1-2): SQTIHQWPATLVQPVGSPLSLECTVEGTSNPNLYWYRQAAGRGLQLLFYSVGIGQISSEVPQNLSASRPQDRQFILSSKKLLLSDSGFYLCAWKQSYGYTFGSGTRLTVV.

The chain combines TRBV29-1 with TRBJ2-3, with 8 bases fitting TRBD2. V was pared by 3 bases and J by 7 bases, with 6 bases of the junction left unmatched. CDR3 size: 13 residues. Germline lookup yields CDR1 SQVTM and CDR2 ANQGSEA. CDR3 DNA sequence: TGCAGCGTTGAGGGGACTAGTGCAAATACGCAGTATTTT. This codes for CSVEGTSANTQYF.

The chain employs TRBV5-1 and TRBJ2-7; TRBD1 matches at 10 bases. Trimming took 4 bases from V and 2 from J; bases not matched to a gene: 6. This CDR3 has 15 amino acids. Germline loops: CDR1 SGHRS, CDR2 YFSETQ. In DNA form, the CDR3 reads TGCGCCAGCAGCGGAGGACAGGGGGGAGCCTACGAGCAGTACTTC. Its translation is CASSGGQGGAYEQYF.

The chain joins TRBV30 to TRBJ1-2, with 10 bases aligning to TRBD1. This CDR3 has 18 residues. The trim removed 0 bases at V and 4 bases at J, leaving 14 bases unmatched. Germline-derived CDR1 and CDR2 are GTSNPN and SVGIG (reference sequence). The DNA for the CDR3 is TGTGCCTGGAGTGTACGTGGGACAGGGGAAAGTTTCCCCTATGGCTACACCTTC. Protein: CAWSVRGTGESFPYGYTF.

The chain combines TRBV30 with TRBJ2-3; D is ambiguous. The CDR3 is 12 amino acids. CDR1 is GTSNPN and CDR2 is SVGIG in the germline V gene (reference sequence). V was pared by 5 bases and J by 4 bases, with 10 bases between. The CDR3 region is CAWGPRPDTQYF. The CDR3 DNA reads TGTGCCTGGGGACCCCGGCCAGATACGCAGTATTTT.